The sequence of this T cell receptor beta chain was determined in a study of radiotherapy plus CTLA-4 blockade in lung cancer. Overall study: There were objective responses in over 15% of patients, and about 31% had disease control.

The assay was immunoSEQ multiplex PCR, and TCRdb's table has in-frame clones only and misses some. This sample has some 70,000 clones, with about 83% found just once. As to this clone: Its antigen is currently unknown.

Treatment of patients with chemo-refractory metastatic non-small-cell lung cancer consisted of focal radiation plus CTLA-4 blockade with ipilimumab. Findings and limits, study-wide: Radiotherapy was combined with ipilimumab, and tumor-derived TCR clones then expanded in blood. Dynamics of early blood T cell clones, together with interferon-beta, were reportedly the best predictors of response.

The specimen was peripheral blood, collected from a patient treated with radiotherapy plus ipilimumab. The receptor comes from a human donor with non-small cell lung cancer who had a partial response to radiotherapy plus ipilimumab.

In DNA form, the CDR3 reads TGTGCCAGCAGTTCGAGCCAGCGGAATCAGCCCCAGCATTTT. This codes for CASSSSQRNQPQHF. The chain employs TRBV28 and TRBJ1-5; D is unresolved. CDR1 is MDHEN, CDR2 SYDVKM, per germline. V lost 4 bases and J lost 4, with 11 bases in between. CDR3 size: 14 residues. Complete variable domain (other parts from reference TRBV28 and TRBJ1-5): DVKVTQSSRYLVKRTGEKVFLECVQDMDHENMFWYRQDPGLGLRLIYFSYDVKMKEKGDIPEGYSVSREKKERFSLILESASTNQTSMYLCASSSSQRNQPQHFGDGTRLSIL.